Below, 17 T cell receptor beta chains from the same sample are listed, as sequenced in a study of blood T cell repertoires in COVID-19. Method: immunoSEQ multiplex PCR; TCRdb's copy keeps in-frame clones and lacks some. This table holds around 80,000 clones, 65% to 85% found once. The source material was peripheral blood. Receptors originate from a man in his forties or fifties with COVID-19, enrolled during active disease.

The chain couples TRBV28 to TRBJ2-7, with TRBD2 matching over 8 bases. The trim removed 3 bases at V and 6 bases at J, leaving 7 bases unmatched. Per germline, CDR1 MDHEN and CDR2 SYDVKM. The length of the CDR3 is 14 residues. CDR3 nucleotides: TGTGCCAGCAGTTTCGCGCGGGGGGTTCGCGAGCAGTACTTC. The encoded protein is CASSFARGVREQYF.

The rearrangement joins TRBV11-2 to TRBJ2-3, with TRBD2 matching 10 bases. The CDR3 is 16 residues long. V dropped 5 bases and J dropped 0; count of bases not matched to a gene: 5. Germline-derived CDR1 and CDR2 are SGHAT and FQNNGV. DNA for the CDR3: TGTGCCAGCAGCGCCGGACTAGCGGTTAGCACAGATACGCAGTATTTT. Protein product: CASSAGLAVSTDTQYF.

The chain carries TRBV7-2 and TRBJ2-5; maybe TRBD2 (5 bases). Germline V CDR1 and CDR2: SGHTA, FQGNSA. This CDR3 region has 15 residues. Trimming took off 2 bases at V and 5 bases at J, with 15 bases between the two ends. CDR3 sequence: CASSLNMRERETQYF. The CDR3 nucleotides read TGTGCCAGCAGCTTAAACATGAGGGAGCGGGAGACCCAGTACTTC.

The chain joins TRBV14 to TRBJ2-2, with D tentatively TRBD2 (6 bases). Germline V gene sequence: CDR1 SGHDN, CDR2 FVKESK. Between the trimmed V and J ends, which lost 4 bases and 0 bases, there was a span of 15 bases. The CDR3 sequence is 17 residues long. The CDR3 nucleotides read TGTGCCAGCAGCCCGATTGTGGGGGGACCGAACACCGGGGAGCTGTTTTTT. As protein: CASSPIVGGPNTGELFF.

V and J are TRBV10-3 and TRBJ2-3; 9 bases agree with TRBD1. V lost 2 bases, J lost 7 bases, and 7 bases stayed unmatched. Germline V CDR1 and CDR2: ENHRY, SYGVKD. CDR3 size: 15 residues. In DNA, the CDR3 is TGTGCCATCAGTGAGGGGACAGGGAGTGTTCATACGCAGTATTTT. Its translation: CAISEGTGSVHTQYF.

CDR3 residues: CASSFLDPWEQYF. DNA for the CDR3: TGTGCCAGCAGTTTCCTAGACCCGTGGGAGCAGTACTTC. V and J are TRBV27 and TRBJ2-7; D is undetermined. V lost 3 bases and J 7 bases, leaving 13 bases between the germline ends. CDR3 size: 13 residues. CDR1 is MNHEY and CDR2 is SMNVEV in the germline V gene (reference sequence).

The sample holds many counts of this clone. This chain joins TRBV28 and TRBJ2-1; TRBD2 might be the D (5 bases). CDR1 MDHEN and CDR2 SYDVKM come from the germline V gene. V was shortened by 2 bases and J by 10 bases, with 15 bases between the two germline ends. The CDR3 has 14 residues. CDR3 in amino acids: CASSLIRRTGEQFF. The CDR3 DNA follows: TGTGCCAGCAGTTTAATTAGGAGAACGGGGGAGCAGTTCTTC.

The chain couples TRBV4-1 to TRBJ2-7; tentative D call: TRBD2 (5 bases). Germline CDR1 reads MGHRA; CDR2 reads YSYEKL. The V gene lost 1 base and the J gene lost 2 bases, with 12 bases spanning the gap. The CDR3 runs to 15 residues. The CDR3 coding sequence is TGCGCCAGCAGCCAAGGGCAATTGGAGGCCTACGAGCAGTACTTC. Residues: CASSQGQLEAYEQYF.

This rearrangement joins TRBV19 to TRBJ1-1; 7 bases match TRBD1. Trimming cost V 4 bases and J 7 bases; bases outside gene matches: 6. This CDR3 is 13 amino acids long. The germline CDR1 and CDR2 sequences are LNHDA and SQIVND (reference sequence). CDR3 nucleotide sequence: TGTGCCAGTAGTACCCGGGACAGCAATGAAGCTTTCTTT. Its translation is CASSTRDSNEAFF.

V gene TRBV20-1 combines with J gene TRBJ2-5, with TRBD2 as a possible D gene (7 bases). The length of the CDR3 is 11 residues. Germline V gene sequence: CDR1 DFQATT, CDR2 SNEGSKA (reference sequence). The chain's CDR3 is CTAGARETQYF. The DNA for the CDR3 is TGCACCGCGGGGGCCCGGGAGACCCAGTACTTC.

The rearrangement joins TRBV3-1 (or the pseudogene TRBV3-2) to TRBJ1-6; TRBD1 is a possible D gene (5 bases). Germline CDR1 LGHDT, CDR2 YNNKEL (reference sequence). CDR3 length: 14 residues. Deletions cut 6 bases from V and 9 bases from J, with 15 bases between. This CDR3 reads CASREVGGGSPLHF. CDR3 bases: TGTGCCAGCAGGGAAGTGGGGGGGGGTTCACCCCTCCACTTT.

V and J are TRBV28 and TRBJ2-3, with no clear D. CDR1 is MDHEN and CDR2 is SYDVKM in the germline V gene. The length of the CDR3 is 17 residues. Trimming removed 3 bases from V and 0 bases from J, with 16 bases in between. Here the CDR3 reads CASSFPRFISSTDTQYF. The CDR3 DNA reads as TGTGCCAGCAGTTTCCCCCGATTTATCAGTAGCACAGATACGCAGTATTTT.

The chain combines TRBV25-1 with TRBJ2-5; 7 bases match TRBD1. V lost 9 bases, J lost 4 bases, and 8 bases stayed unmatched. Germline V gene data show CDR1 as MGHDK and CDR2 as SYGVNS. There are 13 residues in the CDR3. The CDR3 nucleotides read TGTGCCAGTGCTACTAACAGGGGAGAGACCCAGTACTTC. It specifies CASATNRGETQYF.

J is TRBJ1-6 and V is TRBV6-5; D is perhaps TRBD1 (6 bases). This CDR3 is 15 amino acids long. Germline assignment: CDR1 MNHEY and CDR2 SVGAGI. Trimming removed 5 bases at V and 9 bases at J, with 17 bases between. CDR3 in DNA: TGTGCCAGCAGTCCGCCCGCAGGGGTAGGTTCACCCCTCCACTTT. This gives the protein CASSPPAGVGSPLHF.

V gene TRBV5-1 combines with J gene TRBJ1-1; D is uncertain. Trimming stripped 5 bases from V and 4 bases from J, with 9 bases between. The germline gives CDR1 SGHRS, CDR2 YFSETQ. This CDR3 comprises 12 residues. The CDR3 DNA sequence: TGCGCCAGCAGGGGAGGGAGCACTGAAGCTTTCTTT. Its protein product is CASRGGSTEAFF.

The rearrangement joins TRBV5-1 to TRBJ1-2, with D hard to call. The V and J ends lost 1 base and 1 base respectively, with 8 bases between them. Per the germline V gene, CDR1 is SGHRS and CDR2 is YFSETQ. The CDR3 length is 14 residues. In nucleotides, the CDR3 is TGCGCCAGCAGCTTGTTTCAGCGTAACTATGGCTACACCTTC. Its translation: CASSLFQRNYGYTF.

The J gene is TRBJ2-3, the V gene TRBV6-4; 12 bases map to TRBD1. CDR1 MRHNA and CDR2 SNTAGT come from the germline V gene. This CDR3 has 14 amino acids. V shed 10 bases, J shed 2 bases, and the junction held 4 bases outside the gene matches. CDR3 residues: CATGTGGDTDTQYF. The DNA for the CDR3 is TGTGCCACCGGGACAGGGGGCGACACAGATACGCAGTATTTT.